The 4 T cell receptor beta chains below come from one sample, sequenced in a study of T cells after yellow fever vaccination. TCRdb re-called the 5' RACE reads through MiXCR, storing one row per CDR3 protein. The table lists 250,000 to 400,000 distinct CDR3 sequences, over 4% of them singletons. The starting material was PBMCs, obtained 5 days after the yellow fever booster vaccination. The source is a man aged 18 to 29 who received the YFV17D yellow fever vaccine.

The chain is built from TRBV5-1 and TRBJ2-1; TRBD2 aligns across 9 bases. V gave up 5 bases and J gave up 7 bases; unmatched junction bases: 10. The CDR3 is 15 residues long. The germline gives CDR1 SGHRS, CDR2 YFSETQ. CDR3 nucleotides: TGCGCCAGCAGTTCGGGACTAGCAGGGATAAATGAGCAGTTCTTC. This translates into CASSSGLAGINEQFF.

This chain connects TRBV7-9 to TRBJ2-3, with D possibly being TRBD1 or TRBD2 (6 bases each). The V end lost 3 bases, the J end lost 0 bases, and 10 bases lay between the germline ends. CDR1 and CDR2 (germline): SEHNR, FQNEAQ (reference sequence). This CDR3 contains 15 residues. The DNA for the CDR3 is TGTGCCAGCAGCTTTTCGGGGGCTAGCACAGATACGCAGTATTTT. Translating gives CASSFSGASTDTQYF.

The V gene is TRBV6-6, the J gene TRBJ2-3; TRBD2 matches at 12 bases. The junction had 9 bases not matched to a gene; V was cut back by 4 bases and J by 4 bases. Germline V CDR1 and CDR2: MNHNY, SVGAGI (reference sequence). The CDR3 extends over 17 amino acids. CDR3 amino acids: CASSFRTSGEGADTQYF. CDR3 bases: TGTGCCAGCAGTTTCCGGACTAGCGGGGAAGGTGCAGATACGCAGTATTTT.

This clonotype was detected ten times or more. The chain carries TRBV24-1 and TRBJ2-1; maybe TRBD2 (5 bases). V lost 5 bases to trimming and J lost 7 bases, with 17 bases between them. CDR1 and CDR2 (germline): KGHDR, SFDVKD. The CDR3 is 15 residues long. The chain's CDR3 is CATSGVSANINEQFF. The CDR3 DNA sequence: TGTGCCACCAGTGGCGTTAGCGCCAATATAAATGAGCAGTTCTTC.